These 21 T cell receptor beta chains came from one sample sequenced in a study of T cell clonality in common variable immunodeficiency. Sequenced by immunoSEQ multiplex PCR; TCRdb stores in-frame clones only, minus some. This repertoire holds over 35,000 clones, and none appear only once. The sequencing input was peripheral blood mononuclear cells. The receptors come from a person between 18 and 70 years old in good health.

This clone was counted many times. The CDR3 end falls 3 residues outside the read, so it is completed with the germline J gene. This chain links TRBV7-8 with TRBJ1-4, with 7 bases identical to TRBD1. Germline assignment: CDR1 SGHVS and CDR2 FQNEAQ. The CDR3 sequence is 16 residues long. V was pared by 4 bases and J by 3 bases, with 8 bases of the junction left unmatched. The covered CDR3 bases are TGTGCCAGCAGCTCCTCCGGGACAGATCCTAATGAAAAA. As protein: CASSSSGTDPNEK. The full CDR3 sequence reads CASSSSGTDPNEKLFF.

On this clone itself: The read ends 3 residues early relative to the CDR3; the germline J gene fills the gap. The chain carries TRBV30 and TRBJ2-5; D might be TRBD2 (6 bases). The V gene's germline CDR1 is GTSNPN and CDR2 SVGIG (reference sequence). Trimming stripped 0 bases from V and 7 bases from J, with 18 bases between. This CDR3 contains 15 residues. The CDR3 sequence is CAWSVPVGVGGTQYF. The part of the CDR3 DNA that was read is TGTGCCTGGAGTGTCCCAGTGGGGGTGGGGGGGACC.

The sample holds many counts of this clone. The read stops 3 residues short of the end of the CDR3; the missing end is completed from the germline J gene. The rearrangement joins TRBV20-1 to TRBJ1-2, with 9 bases identical to TRBD1. The CDR3 runs 16 residues. The J segment lost 0 bases and the V segment lost 6 bases, leaving 11 bases of the junction unmatched. Germline lookup yields CDR1 DFQATT and CDR2 SNEGSKA (reference sequence). The CDR3 protein is CSAHNPGQGANYGYTF. The CDR3 DNA, read in part, is TGCAGTGCGCATAACCCGGGACAGGGCGCTAACTATGGC.

This clone has ten or more counts. The read ends 3 residues before the CDR3 terminus; that terminus is restored from the germline J gene. The chain employs TRBV19 and TRBJ2-7; 9 bases align to TRBD1. This CDR3 contains 16 residues. V lost 3 bases to trimming and J lost 2 bases; unmatched junction nucleotides: 8. Germline V gives CDR1 LNHDA, CDR2 SQIVND (reference sequence). The sequenced part of the CDR3 DNA is TGTGCCAGTAGTATGGGACCGGGACAGGGCGCCTACGAG. Protein: CASSMGPGQGAYE. In full, the CDR3 reads CASSMGPGQGAYEQYF.

This clone was observed many times. The read ends 3 residues early relative to the CDR3; the germline J gene fills the gap. The chain employs TRBV20-1 and TRBJ2-7, with 7 nucleotides matching TRBD2. The ends lost 3 bases at V and 3 bases at J; junction bases unmatched: 11. The germline CDR1 and CDR2 sequences are DFQATT and SNEGSKA (reference sequence). CDR3 size: 15 residues. The CDR3 protein is CSARGGERGYYEQYF. The DNA read from the CDR3 is TGCAGTGCTAGGGGCGGAGAGCGGGGATACTACGAG.

This clone has a count of ten or more. The read ends 3 residues early relative to the CDR3; the germline J gene fills the gap. The chain joins TRBV5-5 to TRBJ2-2; a possible D gene is TRBD1 (6 bases). V was pared by 7 bases and J by 4 bases, with 17 bases between. The CDR3 extends over 15 amino acids. Germline V gene data show CDR1 as SGHKS and CDR2 as YYEKEE (reference sequence). The covered CDR3 bases are TGTGCCAGCGGGACGACAGGCCAAGGCACCGGGGAG. Protein product: CASGTTGQGTGE. From start to end, the CDR3 is CASGTTGQGTGELFF.

This clone has at least ten counts. The missing CDR3 end, 3 residues past where the read stops, is filled in from the germline J gene. The V and J genes are TRBV14 and TRBJ1-1, with 8 bases that match TRBD1. J lost 7 bases, V lost 5 bases, and 9 bases had no gene match. The CDR3 covers 14 residues. The germline gives CDR1 SGHDN, CDR2 FVKESK. CDR3 sequence reads: CASSAPGGVGEAFF. CDR3 bases read: TGTGCCAGCAGCGCTCCAGGGGGCGTTGGTGAA.

This clone occurred many times. The CDR3 end lies 3 residues beyond the end of the read and is filled in from the germline J gene. The chain uses TRBV4-2 and TRBJ1-1; D gene unclear. The CDR3 length is 13 residues. CDR1 is LGHNA, CDR2 YNFKEQ, per germline. The ends were cut back, 0 bases at V and 5 bases at J, with 7 bases in the middle. The sequenced part of the CDR3 DNA is TGTGCCAGCAGCCAAGAGGCACAAACTGAA. Encoded protein: CASSQEAQTE. The full-length CDR3 reads as CASSQEAQTEAFF.

Many counts were recorded for this clone. The read gets to within 3 residues of the CDR3 end, and the germline J gene fills in the rest. The chain is built from TRBV6-1 and TRBJ2-5; perhaps TRBD2 as D (6 bases). Germline assignment: CDR1 MNHNS and CDR2 SASEGT. With 4 bases removed from V and 5 bases from J, the gap between germline ends came to 14 bases. This CDR3 comprises 14 residues. The covered CDR3 bases are TGTGCCAGCAGTGGTATGGGTGGGGGGGAGACC. Protein sequence: CASSGMGGGET. The CDR3 as a whole reads CASSGMGGGETQYF.

This clone turned up a few times. Coverage ceases 3 residues before the CDR3 finishes, and the germline J gene fills in the end. The chain couples TRBV11-2 to TRBJ1-5, with unresolved D. Germline-derived CDR1 and CDR2 are SGHAT and FQNNGV. With 1 base removed from V and 0 bases from J, the gap between germline ends came to 7 bases. This CDR3 has 15 amino acids. Partial CDR3 DNA: TGTGCCAGCAGCTTAGGTCCGGTTAGCAATCAGCCC. Amino acids: CASSLGPVSNQP. The complete CDR3 sequence is CASSLGPVSNQPQHF.

For this clone: One end of the junction fails to match germline, which may point to a read error. The sequence runs out 3 residues before the end of the CDR3; the remainder is reconstructed from the germline J gene. The rearrangement uses TRBV7-7 and TRBJ1-2, with TRBD1 matching 8 bases. There are 15 residues in the CDR3. The V gene's germline CDR1 is SSHAT and CDR2 FNYEAQ (reference sequence). The sequenced CDR3 bases are TGTGCTAGCAGCATCCTCGCGACAGGGGTCGATGAC. It yields the protein CASSILATGVDD. The complete CDR3 reads CASSILATGVDDYTF.

This clone was counted ten times or more. The CDR3 sequence: CAWNTRSGGLYQPQYF. The CDR3 DNA, read in part, is TGTGCCTGGAACACCCGGTCGGGGGGGCTCTATCAGCCG. The J gene is TRBJ2-3, the V gene TRBV30; TRBD2 agrees at 8 bases. The missing CDR3 end, 3 residues past where the read stops, is filled in from the germline J gene. From germline, CDR1 is GTSNPN and CDR2 SVGIG (reference sequence). The CDR3 runs to 16 residues.

This clone occurred many times. Coverage ceases 3 residues before the CDR3 finishes, and the germline J gene fills in the end. The rearrangement uses TRBV3-1 (or the pseudogene TRBV3-2) and TRBJ2-1; a possible D gene is TRBD2 (6 bases). Germline V gene lookup returns CDR1 LGHDT and CDR2 YNNKEL (reference sequence). V was clipped by 4 bases and J by 0 bases, with 10 bases between them. The CDR3 is 15 amino acids. The CDR3 region is CASSRAGSSYNEQFF. The sequenced part of the CDR3 DNA is TGTGCCAGCAGCCGAGCGGGTTCCTCCTACAATGAG.

This clone was picked up many times. The sequenced fragment ends 3 residues before the CDR3 boundary, so the rest is inferred from the germline J gene. The chain joins TRBV7-9 to TRBJ2-1, with D perhaps matching TRBD2 (5 bases). The CDR3 has 15 amino acids. Germline V lookup: CDR1 SEHNR, CDR2 FQNEAQ (reference sequence). V was shortened by 1 base and J by 2 bases, with 9 bases between the two germline ends. This CDR3 reads CASSLGTSTYNEQFF. The covered CDR3 bases are TGTGCCAGCAGCTTAGGGACTTCCACCTACAATGAG.

The sequenced part of the CDR3 DNA is TGCAGTGCTAGAGATCGGACTAGCGGGAGGGCCGATGAG. It specifies CSARDRTSGRADE. The CDR3 in full is CSARDRTSGRADEYTF. This chain connects TRBV20-1 to TRBJ1-2; D remains ambiguous. The read stops 3 residues short of the end of the CDR3; the missing end is completed from the germline J gene. This CDR3 has 16 amino acids. CDR1 DFQATT and CDR2 SNEGSKA come from the germline V gene (reference sequence).

This clone showed up many times. Sequencing ends 3 residues short of the CDR3 end; the germline J gene provides the rest. This sequence joins TRBV14 and TRBJ2-1, with 12 nucleotides matching TRBD1. Germline-derived CDR1 and CDR2 are SGHDN and FVKESK. The CDR3 covers 17 residues. V dropped 1 base and J dropped 6; count of bases not matched to a gene: 7. The CDR3 DNA, read in part, is TGTGCCAGCAGCCAAGCCCCGGGACAGGGGGCGAGCAATGAG. Translating it yields CASSQAPGQGASNE. The entire CDR3 sequence reads CASSQAPGQGASNEQFF.

With regard to this clone: Read sequence stops 3 residues before the CDR3 end, and the germline J gene provides the missing end. The chain has TRBV18 and TRBJ1-2, with D perhaps matching TRBD1 (6 bases). Looked up from germline, CDR1 is KGHSH and CDR2 is LQKENI. CDR3 length: 14 residues. The CDR3 here is CASSIHREGNDYTF. The sequenced CDR3 bases are TGTGCCAGCTCAATCCACAGGGAAGGTAATGAC.

In its sample, this clone was seen a few times. At one end the junction does not follow the germline gene, possibly because of a read error. Read data end 3 residues before the CDR3 end; the end is taken from the germline J gene. V gene TRBV6-1 combines with J gene TRBJ2-3, with D unresolved. Germline V gene data show CDR1 as MNHNS and CDR2 as SASEGT. The CDR3 runs 14 residues. The CDR3 sequence is CASREGYSNQPQYF. The CDR3 bases that were read are TGTGCCAGCAGGGAAGGGTATAGCAATCAGCCG.

This clone occurred many times. The CDR3 end lies 3 residues beyond the end of the read and is filled in from the germline J gene. The chain recombines TRBV15 with TRBJ1-1; 7 bases match TRBD1. This CDR3 is built from 13 residues. V was pared by 6 bases and J by 1 base, with 2 bases of the junction left unmatched. Germline V gives CDR1 LNHNV, CDR2 YYDKDF (reference sequence). The part of the CDR3 DNA that was read is TGTGCCACCAGTAACAGGGGGAACACTGAA. Its protein product is CATSNRGNTE. The entire CDR3 reads CATSNRGNTEAFF.

This clone has at least ten counts. The read falls 3 residues short of the CDR3 end, and the missing part is taken from the germline J gene. This chain connects TRBV9 to TRBJ2-5; 8 bases map to TRBD2. CDR1 is SGDLS and CDR2 is YYNGEE in the germline V gene. The junction had 3 bases not matched to a gene; V was cut back by 1 base and J by 1 base. The CDR3 extends over 15 amino acids. The sequenced part of the CDR3 DNA is TGTGCCAGCAGCGTATCAGCGGGGGCCCAAGAGACC. This encodes CASSVSAGAQET. Given in full, the CDR3 is CASSVSAGAQETQYF.

In its sample, this clone was seen a few times. The junction and the germline gene differ at one end; a read error may be behind it. The read is 3 residues too short to cover the CDR3 end, so that end is filled in from the germline J gene. Other nucleotide sequences in the sample specify the same CDR3. The rearrangement links TRBV7-7 to TRBJ1-1; the D gene is possibly TRBD1 (5 bases). Per the germline V gene, CDR1 is SSHAT and CDR2 is FNYEAQ (reference sequence). The CDR3 spans 14 residues. The CDR3 DNA, read in part, is TGTGCTAGCAGCCCCTTCGGGGGGAGCGATGAA. Translated: CASSPFGGSDE. The full CDR3 protein is CASSPFGGSDEAFF.